The subject of this entry is one T cell receptor beta chain. The antigen remains undetermined. The CDR3 spans 14 residues. Germline assignment: CDR1 MGHRA and CDR2 YSYEKL. The sample is drawn from a study of monozygotic twins with inflammatory bowel disease. Study conclusions and caveats: Distinguishing T cell subtypes was not possible.

TCRdb reworked the 5' RACE reads into one entry per CDR3 protein, no DNA. In all, the sample yields hundreds of thousands of distinct CDR3 sequences. The sequence came from a human donor with ulcerative colitis or Crohn's disease, or a healthy co-twin of an affected twin (not recorded which). The genes are TRBV4-1 and TRBJ1-1; TCRdb outputs TRBD1, but without DNA this stays unchecked. The sample comprised blood. CDR3 amino acids: CASSFPLPNTEAFF.